Below, one T cell receptor (beta chain) is given with its context. As yet, its antigen is unknown. Trimming took off 3 bases at V and 2 bases at J, with 7 bases between the two ends. This CDR3 contains 13 residues. Germline V gene data show CDR1 as SGHVS and CDR2 as FQNEAQ. Stated time point: week 11, during vaccination. Every vaccine dose comprised 300 ug of mutant IDH1 20-mer peptide plus topical imiquimod. The data stem from a study of a mutant IDH1 vaccine in newly diagnosed glioma. Clones were read by immunoSEQ multiplex PCR, and TCRdb kept only the in-frame ones, dropping some. Among some 130,000 clones listed, around 80% were seen once.

This rearrangement joins TRBV7-8 to TRBJ2-5; no clear D. Here the sequenced sample was PBMCs, taken from a glioma patient whose treatment included an IDH1 peptide vaccine. This clonotype was obtained from a man aged 35-49 years with glioma. CDR3 sequence (DNA): TGTGCCAGCAGCTTCGGCGGACAAGAGACCCAGTACTTC. Its protein is CASSFGGQETQYF.